One and the same sample provided the 4 T cell receptor beta chains below, sequenced in a study of CD8+ T cells in alopecia areata. Researchers sorted pooled cutaneous lymph node cells on the basis of CD4, CD8alpha, NKG2D, NKG2ACE and other markers. The authors extracted RNA and reverse transcribed it into cDNA as the sequencing template. Measured with immunoSEQ multiplex PCR; TCRdb has only the in-frame clones, and not every one. Recorded here are about 270,000 clones, with no singletons, and the ten leading clones hold roughly 1.2%. Material for sequencing was CD4+ T cells sorted from a lymph node. The receptor set was obtained from a C3H/HeJ mouse with alopecia areata. The MHC haplotype of the strain is H2-k.

Worth noting for this clone: Gene names are the mouse ones. The CDR3 sequence: CASRDRPSYEQYF. CDR3 DNA (partial): TGTGCCAGCAGGGACAGACCCTCCTAT. V is TRBV13-3 and J is TRBJ2-7; the D gene is possibly TRBD1 (6 bases). The read ends 4 residues before the CDR3 terminus; that terminus is restored from the germline J gene. Germline values: CDR1 NNHDY, CDR2 SYVADS. There are 13 residues in the CDR3. The V gene lost 5 bases and the J gene lost 0 bases, with 9 bases spanning the gap.

On this clone itself: Gene and germline names: mouse. The DNA ends 4 residues before the CDR3 does, and the rest of the CDR3 is filled in from the germline J gene. The same CDR3 also results from other DNA sequences found in this sample. This chain links TRBV31 with TRBJ2-4; tentative D call: TRBD1 (6 bases). V lost 2 bases and J lost 0, with 6 bases in between. Germline V gene lookup returns CDR1 GKSSPN and CDR2 SITVG. The CDR3 covers 13 residues. CDR3 DNA (partial): TGTGCCTGGAGTAGGGGGAGTCAAAAC. Translation gives CAWSRGSQN. The whole CDR3 protein reads CAWSRGSQNTLYF.

Concerning this clone itself: Gene names are mouse gene names. CDR3: CASSFGTGVEDTQYF. CDR3 DNA (partial): TGTGCCAGCAGCTTTGGGACAGGGGTAGAAGAC. The chain joins TRBV3 to TRBJ2-5; TRBD1 matches at 10 bases. The read ends 4 residues before the CDR3 terminus; that terminus is restored from the germline J gene. The CDR3 is 15 amino acids. CDR1 SNHLY and CDR2 FYNGKV come from the germline V gene (reference sequence).

This clone was counted between two and nine times. Gene names are the mouse ones. The CDR3 spells CASSTGEANSDYTF. The DNA read from the CDR3 is TGTGCCAGCAGTACAGGGGAAGCAAACTCC. The chain has TRBV13-1 and TRBJ1-2, with 7 nucleotides matching TRBD1. The read terminates 4 residues before the CDR3 end, so the remaining end is supplied by the germline J gene. The CDR3 contains 14 residues. The V gene's germline CDR1 is NSHNY and CDR2 SYGAGN. The ends lost 4 bases at V and 0 bases at J; junction bases unmatched: 3.